The T cell receptor (beta chain) under discussion was sequenced for a study of shared clonotypes between healthy human individuals. Study-level background: Each donor contributed plates that comprised three CD4 naive, three CD4 memory, two CD8 naive and one CD8 memory.

In the original processing: Because ImmunoSEQ provided only junction sequences with no quality scores, the filtering differed. TCRdb's copy holds only in-frame clones and misses some; the assay was immunoSEQ multiplex PCR. The V and J calls and the clone size are those of that table, but D and trimming were determined from the DNA. The data show under 1,900,000 clones, with less than 99% seen just once and approximately 0.38% held by the top ten. The donor cohort consisted entirely of Caucasian adults residing in Nashville, Tennessee. The clonotype originates from a man aged 30 to 45 in good health. The sample was naive CD4+ T cells sorted from blood. Subset of the sample: CD45RA+ positively selected.

In nucleotides, the CDR3 is TGTGCCAGCCTTAAACGGGGCCAAGCCTACGAGCAGTACTTC. It translates to CASLKRGQAYEQYF. V and J are TRBV11-2 and TRBJ2-7, with D perhaps TRBD1 or TRBD2 (5 bases each). Germline CDR1 SGHAT, CDR2 FQNNGV. This CDR3 is built from 14 residues. V shed 8 bases and J shed 2 bases, with 16 bases lying between them. Combining the CDR3 with reference TRBV11-2 and TRBJ2-7 gives the whole variable domain EAGVAQSPRYKIIEKRQSVAFWCNPISGHATLYWYQQILGQGPKLLIQFQNNGVVDDSQLPKDRFSAERLKGVDSTLKIQPAKLEDSAVYLCASLKRGQAYEQYFGPGTRLTVT.